The entry below gives a single TCR beta chain sequence along with its context. The CDR3 has 12 residues. Trimming removed 3 bases from V and 15 bases from J; junction bases left unmatched: 5. Per the germline V gene, CDR1 is SGHTA and CDR2 is FQGTGA. The PCR was carried out with 60 Vbeta primers and 13 Jbeta primers. Generated by immunoSEQ multiplex PCR, the TCRdb table keeps only in-frame clones and is missing some. Among about 200,000 clones listed, 73% were seen once. This entry comes from a study of cytomegalovirus exposure and HLA in healthy donors. The sample consisted of PBMCs. V is TRBV7-3 and J is TRBJ2-1; 10 positions agree with TRBD1. The sequence was collected from a woman in her twenties or thirties in good health and CMV-seronegative. This chain's CDR3 is CASSFDRGQPFF. The CDR3 coding sequence is TGTGCCAGCAGCTTTGACAGGGGGCAGCCGTTCTTC.